This TCR beta chain was obtained from a study of shared clonotypes between healthy human individuals. The wider study: Three CD4 naive, three CD4 memory, two CD8 naive and one CD8 memory plate were used per donor.

The donors were adults (healthy and HIV-negative) with no recent acute infections or vaccinations. On sorted subsets, replicate PCRs used about 0.2 ug DNA, or tens of thousands of T cell genomes. The protocol was immunoSEQ multiplex PCR, while the TCRdb copy is restricted to in-frame clones and leaves out a portion. This sample has about 1.5 million clones, with under 99% found just once. This CDR3 is 19 amino acids long. After removal of 2 bases from V and 1 base from J, the junction contained 8 bases not matched to a gene. CDR1 and CDR2 from the germline V gene are MDHEN and SYDVKM. The gene calls are TRBV28 and TRBJ2-6; 10 bases agree with TRBD2. The sequenced material came from naive CD4+ T cells sorted from blood. The subset here: CD45RA+ positively selected. The sequence derives from a man aged 25 to 40 in good health. In DNA form, the CDR3 reads TGTGCCAGCAGTTTAGAGGCTAGCGGGAGAATATCTGGGGCCAACGTCCTGACTTTC. Protein: CASSLEASGRISGANVLTF.